These 15 T cell receptor beta chains came from one sample sequenced in a study of T-cell memory formation after mild COVID-19. TCRdb itself ran the 5' RACE reads through MiXCR, one entry per CDR3 protein. Found here are 210,000 or so distinct CDR3 sequences, about 18% of them singletons; the top ten hold approximately 2.4%. The sample was PBMCs or a T cell subset sorted from them (not recorded which). The source is an adult woman who had mild COVID-19 (a few samples of this study predate the infection). Cell type and time point are not known.

V gene TRBV7-8 combines with J gene TRBJ2-3, with D possibly being TRBD1 or TRBD2 (6 bases each). This CDR3 is built from 16 residues. Trimming stripped 4 bases from V and 0 bases from J, with 14 bases between. Germline lookup yields CDR1 SGHVS and CDR2 FQNEAQ. CDR3 region: CASSSAGGPSTDTQYF. The CDR3 DNA reads as TGTGCCAGCAGCTCCGCCGGGGGCCCTAGCACAGATACGCAGTATTTT.

The rearrangement joins TRBV5-1 to TRBJ1-6; 8 positions agree with TRBD1. Germline CDR1 is SGHRS and CDR2 is YFSETQ. Trimming took 4 bases from V and 10 from J; bases not matched to a gene: 10. CDR3 length equals 15 residues. CDR3: CASSGSRTGSSPLHF. The CDR3 bases are TGCGCCAGCAGCGGCTCTAGGACAGGGTCATCACCCCTCCACTTT.

CDR3 region: CASSLAGDQNEKLFF. CDR3 in DNA: TGCGCCAGCAGCTTGGCAGGTGACCAAAATGAAAAACTGTTTTTT. V and J are TRBV5-1 and TRBJ1-4; no definite D call. Germline CDR1 is SGHRS and CDR2 is YFSETQ. Trimming shortened V by 0 bases and J by 5 bases, and 11 bases separated the two germline ends. The CDR3 extends over 15 amino acids.

The table lists this clonotype with many counts. V is TRBV7-2 and J is TRBJ1-5; weak D call: TRBD1 (6 bases). V lost 2 bases and J lost 4, with 12 bases in between. Looked up from germline, CDR1 is SGHTA and CDR2 is FQGNSA. The CDR3 is 15 residues long. The CDR3 bases are TGTGCCAGCAGCTTACGGGGGGCGCGTAATCAGCCCCAGCATTTT. It encodes CASSLRGARNQPQHF.

This clonotype was recorded a few times. The chain couples TRBV4-1 to TRBJ2-5, with D tentatively TRBD1 (5 bases). V was pared by 1 base and J by 4 bases, with 13 bases between. Germline assignment: CDR1 MGHRA and CDR2 YSYEKL. The CDR3 spans 15 residues. CDR3 in amino acids: CASSQGGRAIETQYF. The CDR3 nucleotides read TGCGCCAGCAGCCAAGGGGGCAGGGCGATAGAGACCCAGTACTTC.

This chain joins TRBV7-9 and TRBJ1-1; 9 nucleotides match TRBD1. CDR3 length: 15 amino acids. Germline V gene sequence: CDR1 SEHNR, CDR2 FQNEAQ (reference sequence). V dropped 3 bases and J dropped 1; count of bases not matched to a gene: 3. In DNA, the CDR3 is TGTGCCAGCAGCTTGGACAGGGGTCGGAACACTGAAGCTTTCTTT. Translated, it gives CASSLDRGRNTEAFF.

The chain is built from TRBV2 and TRBJ1-3; D gene ambiguous. Trimming removed 4 bases at V and 0 bases at J, with 7 bases between. The germline V gene has CDR1 SNHLY and CDR2 FYNNEI. The CDR3 totals 14 residues. This chain's CDR3 is CASSVGSSGNTIYF. CDR3 nucleotides: TGTGCCAGCAGTGTGGGCAGCTCTGGAAACACCATATATTTT. The entire variable domain, with the rest obtained from reference TRBV2 and TRBJ1-3, is as follows: EPEVTQTPSHQVTQMGQEVILRCVPISNHLYFYWYRQILGQKVEFLVSFYNNEISEKSEIFDDQFSVERPDGSNFTLKIRSTKLEDSAMYFCASSVGSSGNTIYFGEGSWLTVV.

This clonotype was seen more than once but under ten times. The J gene is TRBJ2-3, the V gene TRBV29-1; 8 bases line up with TRBD1. The ends lost 4 bases at V and 4 bases at J; junction bases unmatched: 7. This CDR3 is built from 14 residues. The V gene's germline CDR1 is SQVTM and CDR2 ANQGSEA. CDR3 sequence reads: CSVVLDRVSDTQYF. CDR3 sequence (DNA): TGCAGCGTTGTACTGGACAGGGTATCAGATACGCAGTATTTT.

The CDR3 DNA reads TGTGCCAGCACTCCTGACAGGGGGAAACTGAACACTGAAGCTTTCTTT. Translating it yields CASTPDRGKLNTEAFF. The chain is built from TRBV3-1 and TRBJ1-1; 9 nucleotides match TRBD1. Germline trimming cut 7 bases from V and 0 bases from J; bases unmatched to any gene: 9. This CDR3 region has 16 residues. Per germline, CDR1 LGHDT and CDR2 YNNKEL (reference sequence).

The rearrangement links TRBV10-3 to TRBJ1-6; 7 nucleotides line up with TRBD1. The V gene end was trimmed by 5 bases and the J gene end by 10 bases; junction bases not matched to a gene: 5. The V gene's germline CDR1 is ENHRY and CDR2 SYGVKD. CDR3 length: 13 residues. CDR3 DNA sequence: TGTGCCATCAGTCCAGGGGGAGGCTCACCCCTCCACTTT. Translation: CAISPGGGSPLHF.

This clonotype was detected a few times. V gene TRBV15 combines with J gene TRBJ2-1; D is unclear. The CDR3 runs 16 residues. V dropped 4 bases and J dropped 0 bases, with 13 bases sitting between them. Germline V gene sequence: CDR1 LNHNV, CDR2 YYDKDF (reference sequence). The DNA for the CDR3 is TGTGCCACCAGCATTCCAGGCCCCAGCTCCTACAATGAGCAGTTCTTC. Its translation: CATSIPGPSSYNEQFF.

Remarks on this clonotype: A clone one base away is much larger, so this may be a read error. The chain employs TRBV9 and TRBJ2-1, with 8 bases matching TRBD1. The CDR3 loop spans 14 amino acids. Germline V lookup: CDR1 SGDLS, CDR2 YYNGEE. The CDR3 here is CASSPRTGNNDQFF. In DNA form, the CDR3 reads TGTGCCAGCAGCCCCCGGACAGGGAACAATGATCAGTTCTTC.

This clonotype was counted many times. The DNA of the CDR3 is TGTGCCAGCAGCCCAGGGTCGTACGAGCAGTACTTC. Translation: CASSPGSYEQYF. This chain links TRBV18 with TRBJ2-7; TRBD1 might be the D (5 bases). This CDR3 has 12 amino acids. With 8 bases removed from V and 4 bases from J, the gap between germline ends came to 12 bases. Germline CDR1 KGHSH, CDR2 LQKENI.

Note on this clonotype: The junction shows a germline mismatch at one end, possibly a read error. The chain has TRBV5-1 and TRBJ2-1; the D is unclear. CDR1 is SGHRS, CDR2 YFSETQ, per germline. This CDR3 spans 14 amino acids. The DNA for the CDR3 is TGCGCCAGCAAAGGCGACAACTCCTACAATGAGCAGTTATTC. Translated, it gives CASKGDNSYNEQLF. The variable domain in full, completed from reference TRBV5-1 and TRBJ2-1, reads KAGVTQTPRYLIKTRGQQVTLSCSPISGHRSVSWYQQTPGQGLQFLFEYFSETQRNKGNFPGRFSGRQFSNSRSEMNVSTLELGDSALYLCASKGDNSYNEQLFGPGTRLTVL.

V gene TRBV10-3 combines with J gene TRBJ2-1; 7 bases are a match to TRBD2. CDR3 length: 14 amino acids. The V gene's germline CDR1 is ENHRY and CDR2 SYGVKD. V shed 0 bases, J shed 6 bases, and the junction held 2 bases outside the gene matches. CDR3 nucleotides: TGTGCCATCAGTGAGTCGGGAGGGCGCAATGAGCAGTTCTTC. Amino acids: CAISESGGRNEQFF.